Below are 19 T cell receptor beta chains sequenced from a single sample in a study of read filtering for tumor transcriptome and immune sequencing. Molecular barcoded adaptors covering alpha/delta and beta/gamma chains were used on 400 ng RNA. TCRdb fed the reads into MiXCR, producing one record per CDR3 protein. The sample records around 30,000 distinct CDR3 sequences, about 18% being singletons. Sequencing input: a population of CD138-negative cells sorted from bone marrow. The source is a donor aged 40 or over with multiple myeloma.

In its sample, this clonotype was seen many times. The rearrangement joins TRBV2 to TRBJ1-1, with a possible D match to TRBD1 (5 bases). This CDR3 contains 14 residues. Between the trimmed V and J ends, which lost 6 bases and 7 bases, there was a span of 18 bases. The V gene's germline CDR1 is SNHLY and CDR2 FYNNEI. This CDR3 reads CASSPDRRFSEAFF. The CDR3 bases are TGTGCCAGCAGCCCCGACAGACGGTTTAGTGAAGCTTTCTTT.

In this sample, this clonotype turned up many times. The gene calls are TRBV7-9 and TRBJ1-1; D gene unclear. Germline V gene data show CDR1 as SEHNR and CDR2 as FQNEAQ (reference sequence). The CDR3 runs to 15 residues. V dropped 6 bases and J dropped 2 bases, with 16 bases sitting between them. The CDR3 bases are TGTGCCAGCAGTCGGAGGGTGAGGTTAAACACTGAAGCTTTCTTT. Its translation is CASSRRVRLNTEAFF. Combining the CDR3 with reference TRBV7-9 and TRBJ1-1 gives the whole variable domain DTGVSQNPRHKITKRGQNVTFRCDPISEHNRLYWYRQTLGQGPEFLTYFQNEAQLEKSRLLSDRFSAERPKGSFSTLEIQRTEQGDSAMYLCASSRRVRLNTEAFFGQGTRLTVV.

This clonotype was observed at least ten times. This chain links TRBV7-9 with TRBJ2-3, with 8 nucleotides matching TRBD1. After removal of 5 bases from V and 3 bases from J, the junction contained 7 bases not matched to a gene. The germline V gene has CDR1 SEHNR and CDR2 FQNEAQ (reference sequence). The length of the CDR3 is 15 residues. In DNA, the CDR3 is TGTGCCAGCAGCACAGGGGGACTTTTTACAGATACGCAGTATTTT. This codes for CASSTGGLFTDTQYF.

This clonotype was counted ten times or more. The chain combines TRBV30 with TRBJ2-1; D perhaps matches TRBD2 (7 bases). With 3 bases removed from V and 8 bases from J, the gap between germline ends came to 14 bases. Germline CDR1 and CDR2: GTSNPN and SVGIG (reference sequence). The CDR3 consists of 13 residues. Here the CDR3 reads CAWSVGGEDEQFF. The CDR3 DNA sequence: TGTGCCTGGAGCGTAGGGGGGGAGGATGAGCAGTTCTTC.

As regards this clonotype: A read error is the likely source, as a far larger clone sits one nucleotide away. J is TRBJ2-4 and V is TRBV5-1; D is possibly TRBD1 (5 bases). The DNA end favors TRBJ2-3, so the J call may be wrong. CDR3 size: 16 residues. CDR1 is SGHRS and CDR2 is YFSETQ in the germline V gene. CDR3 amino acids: CASSFGPRQMKDAQYF. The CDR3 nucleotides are TGCGCCAGCAGCTTTGGACCGAGACAGATGAAAGATGCGCAGTATTTT.

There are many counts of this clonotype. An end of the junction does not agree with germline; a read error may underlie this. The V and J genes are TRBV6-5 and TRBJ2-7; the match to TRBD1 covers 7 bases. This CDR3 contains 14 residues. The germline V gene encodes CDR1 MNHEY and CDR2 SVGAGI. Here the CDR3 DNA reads TGTGCCAGCAGTTACTCCGCTGGGACAGCGCTCCTCCAATTC. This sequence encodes CASSYSAGTALLQF.

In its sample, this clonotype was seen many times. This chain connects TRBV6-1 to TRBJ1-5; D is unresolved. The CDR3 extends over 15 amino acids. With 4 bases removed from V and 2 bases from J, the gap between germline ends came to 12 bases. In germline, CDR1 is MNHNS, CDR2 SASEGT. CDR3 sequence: CASSVIVRGNQPQHF. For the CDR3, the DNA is TGTGCCAGCAGTGTAATCGTTAGGGGCAATCAGCCCCAGCATTTT.

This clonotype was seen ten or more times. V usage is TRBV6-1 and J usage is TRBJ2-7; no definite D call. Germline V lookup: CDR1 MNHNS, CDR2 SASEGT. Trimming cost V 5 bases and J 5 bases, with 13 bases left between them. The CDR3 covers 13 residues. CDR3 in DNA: TGTGCCAGCAGTTTACCGCTGCCGGACGAGCAGTACTTC. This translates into CASSLPLPDEQYF.

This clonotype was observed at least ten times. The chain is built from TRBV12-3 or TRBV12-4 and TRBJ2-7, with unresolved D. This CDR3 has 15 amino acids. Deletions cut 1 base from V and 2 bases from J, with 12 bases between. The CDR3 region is CASSLGPAQPYEQYF. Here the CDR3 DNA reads TGTGCCAGCAGTTTAGGTCCAGCACAACCCTACGAGCAGTACTTC.

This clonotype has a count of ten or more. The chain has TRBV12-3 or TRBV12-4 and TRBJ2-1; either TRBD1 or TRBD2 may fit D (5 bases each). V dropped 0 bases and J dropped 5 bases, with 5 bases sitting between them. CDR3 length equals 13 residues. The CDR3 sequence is CASSLAGHNEQFF. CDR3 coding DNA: TGTGCCAGCAGTTTAGCGGGACACAATGAGCAGTTCTTC.

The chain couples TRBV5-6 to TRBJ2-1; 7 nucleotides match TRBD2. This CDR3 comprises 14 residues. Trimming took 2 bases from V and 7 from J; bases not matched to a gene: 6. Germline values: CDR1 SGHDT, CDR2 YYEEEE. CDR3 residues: CASSFGGSRNEQFF. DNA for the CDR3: TGTGCCAGCAGCTTCGGGGGGAGTAGAAATGAGCAGTTCTTC.

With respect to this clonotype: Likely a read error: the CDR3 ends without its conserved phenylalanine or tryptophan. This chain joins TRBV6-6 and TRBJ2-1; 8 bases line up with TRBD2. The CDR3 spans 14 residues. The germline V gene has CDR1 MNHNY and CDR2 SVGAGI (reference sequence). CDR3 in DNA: TGTGCTAGCAGGGTGAGCGGGAGTGGCGATGAGCAGTTCTCC. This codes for CASRVSGSGDEQFS.

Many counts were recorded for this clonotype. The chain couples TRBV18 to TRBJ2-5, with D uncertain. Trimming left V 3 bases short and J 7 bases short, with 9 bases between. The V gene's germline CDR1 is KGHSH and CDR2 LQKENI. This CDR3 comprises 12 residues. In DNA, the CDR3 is TGTGCCAGCTCACCTCAAATCGGGACCCAGTACTTC. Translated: CASSPQIGTQYF.

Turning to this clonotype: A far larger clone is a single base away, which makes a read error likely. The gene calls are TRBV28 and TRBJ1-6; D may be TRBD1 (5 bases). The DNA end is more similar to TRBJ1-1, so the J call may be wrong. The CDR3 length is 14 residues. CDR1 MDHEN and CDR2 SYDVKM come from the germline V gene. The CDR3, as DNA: TGTGCCAGCATCGTAGACAGTTTCTATTCTGGAGCTTTCTTT. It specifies CASIVDSFYSGAFF.

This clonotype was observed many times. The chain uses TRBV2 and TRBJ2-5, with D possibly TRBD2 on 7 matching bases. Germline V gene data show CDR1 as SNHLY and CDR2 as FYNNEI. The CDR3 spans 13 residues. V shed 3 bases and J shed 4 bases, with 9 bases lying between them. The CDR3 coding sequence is TGTGCCAGCAGTGACGGGGGGCGAGAGACCCAGTACTTC. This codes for CASSDGGRETQYF.

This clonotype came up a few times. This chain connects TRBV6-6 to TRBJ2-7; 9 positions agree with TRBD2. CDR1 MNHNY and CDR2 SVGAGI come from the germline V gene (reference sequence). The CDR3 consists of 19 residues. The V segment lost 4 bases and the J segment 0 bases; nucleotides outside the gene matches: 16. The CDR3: CASSSSPGLAGPNSYEQYF. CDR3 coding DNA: TGTGCCAGCAGTTCCTCCCCAGGGCTAGCGGGGCCAAACTCCTACGAGCAGTACTTC.

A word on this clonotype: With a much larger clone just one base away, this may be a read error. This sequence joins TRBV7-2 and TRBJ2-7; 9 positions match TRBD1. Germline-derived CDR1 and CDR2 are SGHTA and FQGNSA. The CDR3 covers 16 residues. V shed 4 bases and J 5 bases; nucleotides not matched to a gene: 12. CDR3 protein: CASSYNRDRVSHEQYF. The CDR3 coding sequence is TGTGCCAGCAGCTACAACCGGGACAGGGTTTCCCACGAGCAGTACTTC.

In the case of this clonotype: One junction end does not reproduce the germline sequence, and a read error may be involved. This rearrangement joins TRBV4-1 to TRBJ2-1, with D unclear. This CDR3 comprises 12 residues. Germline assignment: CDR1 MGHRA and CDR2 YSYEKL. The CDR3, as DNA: TGCGCCAGCAGCCAAGTCTACAATAAGCAGTTCTTC. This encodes CASSQVYNKQFF.

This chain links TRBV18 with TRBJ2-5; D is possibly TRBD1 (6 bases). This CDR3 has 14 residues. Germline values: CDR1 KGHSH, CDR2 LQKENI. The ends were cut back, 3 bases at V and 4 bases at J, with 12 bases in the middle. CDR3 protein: CASSPRQVGETQYF. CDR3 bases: TGTGCCAGCTCACCGAGACAGGTGGGAGAGACCCAGTACTTC.